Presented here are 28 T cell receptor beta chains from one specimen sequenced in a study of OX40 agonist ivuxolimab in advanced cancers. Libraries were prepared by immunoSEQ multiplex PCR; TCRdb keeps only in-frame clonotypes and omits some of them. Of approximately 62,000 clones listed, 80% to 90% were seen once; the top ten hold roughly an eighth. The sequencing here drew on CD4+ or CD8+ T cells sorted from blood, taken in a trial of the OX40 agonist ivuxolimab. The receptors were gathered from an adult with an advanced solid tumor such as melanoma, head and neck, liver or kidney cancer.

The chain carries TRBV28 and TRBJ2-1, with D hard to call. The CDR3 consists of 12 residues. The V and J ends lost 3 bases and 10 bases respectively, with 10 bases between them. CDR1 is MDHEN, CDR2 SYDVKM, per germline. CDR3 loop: CASSLVDWEQFF. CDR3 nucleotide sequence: TGTGCCAGCAGTTTGGTTGACTGGGAGCAGTTCTTC. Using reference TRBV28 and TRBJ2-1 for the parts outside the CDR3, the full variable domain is DVKVTQSSRYLVKRTGEKVFLECVQDMDHENMFWYRQDPGLGLRLIYFSYDVKMKEKGDIPEGYSVSREKKERFSLILESASTNQTSMYLCASSLVDWEQFFGPGTRLTVL.

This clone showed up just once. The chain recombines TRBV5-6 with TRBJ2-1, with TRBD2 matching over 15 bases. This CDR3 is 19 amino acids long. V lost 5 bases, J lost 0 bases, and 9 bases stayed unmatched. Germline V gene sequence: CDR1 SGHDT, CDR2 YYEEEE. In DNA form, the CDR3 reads TGTGCCAGCAGTCATTGGACTAGCGGGAGGGTGAGCTCCTACAATGAGCAGTTCTTC. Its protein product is CASSHWTSGRVSSYNEQFF.

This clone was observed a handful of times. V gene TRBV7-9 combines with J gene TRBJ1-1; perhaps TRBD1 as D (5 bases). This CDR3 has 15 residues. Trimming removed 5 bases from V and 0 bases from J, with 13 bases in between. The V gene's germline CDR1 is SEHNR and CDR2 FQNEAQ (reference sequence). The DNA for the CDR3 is TGTGCCAGCAGCAGCAAGGGGCCGGTGAACACTGAAGCTTTCTTT. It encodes CASSSKGPVNTEAFF.

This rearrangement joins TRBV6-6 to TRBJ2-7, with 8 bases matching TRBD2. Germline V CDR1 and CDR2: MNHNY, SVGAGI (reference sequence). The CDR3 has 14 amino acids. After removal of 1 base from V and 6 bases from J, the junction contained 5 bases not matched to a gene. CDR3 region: CASSYYGRGSEQYV. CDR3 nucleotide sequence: TGTGCCAGCAGTTACTACGGGAGGGGCTCCGAGCAGTACGTC.

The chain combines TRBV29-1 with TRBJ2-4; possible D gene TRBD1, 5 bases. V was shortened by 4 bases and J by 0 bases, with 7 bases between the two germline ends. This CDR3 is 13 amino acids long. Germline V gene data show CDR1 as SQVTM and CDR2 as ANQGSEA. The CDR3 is CSVVGRAKNIQYF. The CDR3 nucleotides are TGCAGCGTTGTGGGGCGAGCCAAAAACATTCAGTACTTC. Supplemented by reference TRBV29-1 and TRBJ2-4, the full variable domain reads SAVISQKPSRDICQRGTSLTIQCQVDSQVTMMFWYRQQPGQSLTLIATANQGSEATYESGFVIDKFPISRPNLTFSTLTVSNMSPEDSSIYLCSVVGRAKNIQYFGAGTRLSVL.

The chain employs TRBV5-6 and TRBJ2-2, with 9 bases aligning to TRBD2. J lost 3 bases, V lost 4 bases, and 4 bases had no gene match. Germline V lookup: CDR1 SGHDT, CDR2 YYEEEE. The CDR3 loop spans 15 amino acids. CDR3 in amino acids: CASSHSGRHTGELFF. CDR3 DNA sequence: TGTGCCAGCAGCCATAGCGGGAGACACACCGGGGAGCTGTTTTTT.

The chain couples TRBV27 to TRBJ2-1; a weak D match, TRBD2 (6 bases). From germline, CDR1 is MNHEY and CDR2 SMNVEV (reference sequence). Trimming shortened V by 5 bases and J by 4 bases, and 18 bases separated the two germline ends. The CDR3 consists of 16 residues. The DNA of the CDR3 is TGTGCCAGCAGTCCCGCGCTGATGGGGGGTTACAATGAGCAGTTCTTC. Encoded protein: CASSPALMGGYNEQFF.

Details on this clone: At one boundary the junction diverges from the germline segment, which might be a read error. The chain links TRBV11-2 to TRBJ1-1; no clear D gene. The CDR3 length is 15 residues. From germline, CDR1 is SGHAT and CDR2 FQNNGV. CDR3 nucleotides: TGTGCCAGCAGCTTAGGGGCCGGTCGGAACGCTGAAGCTTTCTTT. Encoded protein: CASSLGAGRNAEAFF. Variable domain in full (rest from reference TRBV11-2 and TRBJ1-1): EAGVAQSPRYKIIEKRQSVAFWCNPISGHATLYWYQQILGQGPKLLIQFQNNGVVDDSQLPKDRFSAERLKGVDSTLKIQPAKLEDSAVYLCASSLGAGRNAEAFFGQGTRLTVV.

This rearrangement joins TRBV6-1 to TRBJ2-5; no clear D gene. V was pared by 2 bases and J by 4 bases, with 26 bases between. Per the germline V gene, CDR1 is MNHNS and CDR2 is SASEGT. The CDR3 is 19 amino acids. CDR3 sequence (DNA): TGTGCCAGCAGTGAATCAAGCTTACCCCCCGGCGGATCAGGAGAGACCCAGTACTTC. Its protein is CASSESSLPPGGSGETQYF.

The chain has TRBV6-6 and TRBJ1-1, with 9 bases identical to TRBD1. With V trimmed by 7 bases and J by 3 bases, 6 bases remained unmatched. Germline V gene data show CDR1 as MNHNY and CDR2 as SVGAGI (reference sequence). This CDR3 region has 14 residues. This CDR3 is CASTMTGGDTEAFF. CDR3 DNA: TGTGCCAGCACTATGACAGGGGGGGACACTGAAGCTTTCTTT.

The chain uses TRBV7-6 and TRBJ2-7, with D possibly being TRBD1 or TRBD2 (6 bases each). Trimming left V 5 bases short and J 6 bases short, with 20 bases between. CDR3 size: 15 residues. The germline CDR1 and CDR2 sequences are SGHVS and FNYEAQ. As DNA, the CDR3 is TGTGCCAGCAGCCTTTCGGCAGGGGAGGAGACCGAGCAGTACTTC. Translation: CASSLSAGEETEQYF.

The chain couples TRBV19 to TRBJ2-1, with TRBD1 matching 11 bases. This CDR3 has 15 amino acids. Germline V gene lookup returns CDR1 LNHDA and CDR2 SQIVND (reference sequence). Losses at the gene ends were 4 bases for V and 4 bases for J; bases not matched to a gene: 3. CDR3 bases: TGTGCCAGTAGTAAAGGGACAGGGGGTTACAATGAGCAGTTCTTC. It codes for CASSKGTGGYNEQFF.

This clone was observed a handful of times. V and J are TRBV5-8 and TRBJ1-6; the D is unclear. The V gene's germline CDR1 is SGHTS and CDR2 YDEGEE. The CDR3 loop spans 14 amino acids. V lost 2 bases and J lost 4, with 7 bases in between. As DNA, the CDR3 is TGTGCCAGCAGCTTAGGGCGGTATAATTCACCCCTCCACTTT. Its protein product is CASSLGRYNSPLHF. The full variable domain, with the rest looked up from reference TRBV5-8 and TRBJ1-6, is EAGVTQSPTHLIKTRGQQATLRCSPISGHTSVYWYQQALGLGLQFLLWYDEGEERNRGNFPPRFSGRQFPNYSSELNVNALELEDSALYLCASSLGRYNSPLHFGNGTRLTVT.

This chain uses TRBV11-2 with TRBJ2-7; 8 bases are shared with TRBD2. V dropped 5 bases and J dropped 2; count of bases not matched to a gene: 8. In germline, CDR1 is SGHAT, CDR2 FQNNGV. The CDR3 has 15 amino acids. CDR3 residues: CASSPWGSGAYEQYV. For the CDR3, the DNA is TGTGCCAGCAGCCCCTGGGGTAGCGGGGCCTACGAGCAGTACGTC.

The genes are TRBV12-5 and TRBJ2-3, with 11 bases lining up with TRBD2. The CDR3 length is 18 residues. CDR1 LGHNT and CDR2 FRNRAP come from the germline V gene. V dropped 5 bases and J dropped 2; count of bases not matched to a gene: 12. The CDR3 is CASGPWTSGRSFTDTQYF. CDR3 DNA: TGTGCTAGTGGTCCTTGGACTAGCGGGCGGTCGTTCACAGATACGCAGTATTTT.

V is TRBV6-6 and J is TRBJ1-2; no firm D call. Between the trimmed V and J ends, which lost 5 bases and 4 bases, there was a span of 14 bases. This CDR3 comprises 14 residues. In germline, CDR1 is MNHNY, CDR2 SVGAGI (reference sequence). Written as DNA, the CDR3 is TGTGCCAGCAGTACCGGGGTGGCTGTCTATGGCTACACCTTC. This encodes CASSTGVAVYGYTF.

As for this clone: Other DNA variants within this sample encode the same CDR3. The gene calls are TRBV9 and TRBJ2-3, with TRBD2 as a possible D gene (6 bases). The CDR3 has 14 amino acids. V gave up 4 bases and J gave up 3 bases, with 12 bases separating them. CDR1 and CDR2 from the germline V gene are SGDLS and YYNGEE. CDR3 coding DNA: TGTGCCAGCAGCTTGGGGGGTGGAACAGATACGCAGTATTTT. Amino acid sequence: CASSLGGGTDTQYF.

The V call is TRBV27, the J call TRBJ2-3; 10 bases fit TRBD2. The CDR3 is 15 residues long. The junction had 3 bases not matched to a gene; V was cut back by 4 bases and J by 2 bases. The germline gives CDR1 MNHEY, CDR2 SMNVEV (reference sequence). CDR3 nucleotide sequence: TGTGCCAGCAGTTCTCTAGCGGGAGTCACAGATACGCAGTATTTT. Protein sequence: CASSSLAGVTDTQYF.

The CDR3 bases are TGTGCCTGGAGTGTTAACCCCATTAGCGGCCCTTACAATGAGCAGTTCTTC. Amino acid sequence: CAWSVNPISGPYNEQFF. The chain employs TRBV30 and TRBJ2-1; a possible D gene is TRBD2 (6 bases). The CDR3 length is 17 residues. V was shortened by 0 bases and J by 4 bases, with 19 bases between the two germline ends. Germline CDR1 reads GTSNPN; CDR2 reads SVGIG (reference sequence).

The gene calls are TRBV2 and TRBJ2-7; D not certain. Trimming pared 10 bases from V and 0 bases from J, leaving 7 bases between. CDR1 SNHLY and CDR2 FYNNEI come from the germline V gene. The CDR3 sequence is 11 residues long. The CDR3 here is CATAFSYEQYF. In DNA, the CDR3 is TGTGCCACCGCCTTCTCCTACGAGCAGTACTTC.

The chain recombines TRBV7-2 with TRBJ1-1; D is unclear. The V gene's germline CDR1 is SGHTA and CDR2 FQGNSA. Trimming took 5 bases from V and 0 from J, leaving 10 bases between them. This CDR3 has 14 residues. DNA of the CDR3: TGTGCCAGCAGCCCAGGACGGATGAACACTGAAGCTTTCTTT. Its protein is CASSPGRMNTEAFF. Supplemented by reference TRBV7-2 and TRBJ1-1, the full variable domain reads GAGVSQSPSNKVTEKGKDVELRCDPISGHTALYWYRQSLGQGLEFLIYFQGNSAPDKSGLPSDRFSAERTGGSVSTLTIQRTQQEDSAVYLCASSPGRMNTEAFFGQGTRLTVV.

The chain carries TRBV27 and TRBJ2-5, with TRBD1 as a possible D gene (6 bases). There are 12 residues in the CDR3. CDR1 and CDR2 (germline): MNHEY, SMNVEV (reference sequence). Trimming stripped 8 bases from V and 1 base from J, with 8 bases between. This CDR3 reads CASQGGQETQYF. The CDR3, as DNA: TGTGCCAGCCAAGGGGGCCAAGAGACCCAGTACTTC.

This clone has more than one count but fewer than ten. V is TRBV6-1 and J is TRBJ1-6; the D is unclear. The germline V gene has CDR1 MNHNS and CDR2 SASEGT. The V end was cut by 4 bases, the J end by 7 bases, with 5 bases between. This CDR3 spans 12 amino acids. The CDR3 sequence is CASSVKNSPLHF. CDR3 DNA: TGTGCCAGCAGTGTTAAAAATTCACCCCTCCACTTT.

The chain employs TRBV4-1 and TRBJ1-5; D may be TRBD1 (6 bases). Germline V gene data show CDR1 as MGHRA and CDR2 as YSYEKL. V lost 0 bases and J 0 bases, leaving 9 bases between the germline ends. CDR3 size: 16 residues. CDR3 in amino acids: CASSQEGQYSNQPQHF. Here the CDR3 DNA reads TGCGCCAGCAGCCAAGAAGGACAGTATAGCAATCAGCCCCAGCATTTT.

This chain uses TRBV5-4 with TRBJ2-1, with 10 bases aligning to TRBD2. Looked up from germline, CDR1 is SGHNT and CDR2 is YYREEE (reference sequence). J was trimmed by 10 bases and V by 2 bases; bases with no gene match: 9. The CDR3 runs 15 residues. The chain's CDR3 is CASSFLAGDTMEQFF. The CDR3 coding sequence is TGTGCCAGCAGCTTTCTAGCGGGGGATACAATGGAGCAGTTCTTC.

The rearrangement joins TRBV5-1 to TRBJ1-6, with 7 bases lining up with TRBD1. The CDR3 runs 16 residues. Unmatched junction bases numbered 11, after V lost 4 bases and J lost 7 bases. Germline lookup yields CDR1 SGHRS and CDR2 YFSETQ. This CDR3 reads CASSRQGLAQNSPLHF. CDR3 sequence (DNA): TGCGCCAGCAGCAGACAGGGATTGGCCCAGAATTCACCCCTCCACTTT.

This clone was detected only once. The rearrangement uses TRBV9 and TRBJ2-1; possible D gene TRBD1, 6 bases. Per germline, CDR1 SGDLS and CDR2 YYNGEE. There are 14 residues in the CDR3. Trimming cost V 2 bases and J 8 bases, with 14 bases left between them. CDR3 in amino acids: CASSVGGLGDEQFF. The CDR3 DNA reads TGTGCCAGCAGCGTTGGGGGCCTGGGGGATGAGCAGTTCTTC. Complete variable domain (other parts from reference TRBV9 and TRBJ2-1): DSGVTQTPKHLITATGQRVTLRCSPRSGDLSVYWYQQSLDQGLQFLIQYYNGEERAKGNILERFSAQQFPDLHSELNLSSLELGDSALYFCASSVGGLGDEQFFGPGTRLTVL.

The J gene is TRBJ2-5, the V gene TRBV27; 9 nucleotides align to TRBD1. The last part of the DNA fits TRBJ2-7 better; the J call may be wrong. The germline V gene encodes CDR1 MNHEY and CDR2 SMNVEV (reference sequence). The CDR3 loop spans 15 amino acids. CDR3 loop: CASSLGTGSFYEQYF. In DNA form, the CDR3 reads TGTGCCAGCAGTTTAGGGACAGGGAGTTTTTACGAGCAGTACTTC.